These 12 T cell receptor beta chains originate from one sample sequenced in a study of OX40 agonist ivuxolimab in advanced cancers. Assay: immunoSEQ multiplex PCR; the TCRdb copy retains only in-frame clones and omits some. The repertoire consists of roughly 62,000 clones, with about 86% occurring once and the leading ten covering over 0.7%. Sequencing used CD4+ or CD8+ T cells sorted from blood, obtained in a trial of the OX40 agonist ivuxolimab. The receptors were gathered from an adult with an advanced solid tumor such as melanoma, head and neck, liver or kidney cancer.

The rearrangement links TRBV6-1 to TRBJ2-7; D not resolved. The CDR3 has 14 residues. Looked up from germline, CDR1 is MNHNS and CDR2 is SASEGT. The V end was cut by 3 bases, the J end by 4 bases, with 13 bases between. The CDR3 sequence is CASSESQLRYEQYF. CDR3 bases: TGTGCCAGCAGTGAGTCCCAGTTACGGTACGAGCAGTACTTC.

The CDR3 protein is CASSLVGGGSYNEQFF. CDR3 bases: TGTGCCAGCAGCTTAGTCGGGGGGGGCTCCTACAATGAGCAGTTCTTC. The gene calls are TRBV7-2 and TRBJ2-1; 8 nucleotides align to TRBD2. This CDR3 spans 16 amino acids. The germline gives CDR1 SGHTA, CDR2 FQGNSA. The V and J ends lost 1 base and 0 bases, in that order; junction bases with no gene match: 2.

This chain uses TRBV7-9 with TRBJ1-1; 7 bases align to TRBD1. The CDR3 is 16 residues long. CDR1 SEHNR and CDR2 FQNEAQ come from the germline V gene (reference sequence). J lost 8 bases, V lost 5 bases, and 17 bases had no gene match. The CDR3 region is CASSPYPTVQGLEAFF. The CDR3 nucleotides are TGTGCCAGCAGCCCTTACCCAACCGTACAGGGGTTAGAAGCTTTCTTT. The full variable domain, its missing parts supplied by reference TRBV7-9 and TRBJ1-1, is DTGVSQNPRHKITKRGQNVTFRCDPISEHNRLYWYRQTLGQGPEFLTYFQNEAQLEKSRLLSDRFSAERPKGSFSTLEIQRTEQGDSAMYLCASSPYPTVQGLEAFFGQGTRLTVV.

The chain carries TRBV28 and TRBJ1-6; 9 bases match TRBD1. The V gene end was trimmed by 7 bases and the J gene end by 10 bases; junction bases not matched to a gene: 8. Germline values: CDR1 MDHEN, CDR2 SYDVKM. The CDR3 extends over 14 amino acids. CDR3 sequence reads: CASTMGQGGSPLHF. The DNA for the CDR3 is TGTGCCAGCACTATGGGACAGGGCGGGTCACCCCTCCACTTT.

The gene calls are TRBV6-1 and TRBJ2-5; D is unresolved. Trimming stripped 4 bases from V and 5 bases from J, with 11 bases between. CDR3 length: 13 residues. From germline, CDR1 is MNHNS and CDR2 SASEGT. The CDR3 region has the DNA TGTGCCAGCAGTGCGGGTATCTCCGAGACCCAGTACTTC. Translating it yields CASSAGISETQYF.

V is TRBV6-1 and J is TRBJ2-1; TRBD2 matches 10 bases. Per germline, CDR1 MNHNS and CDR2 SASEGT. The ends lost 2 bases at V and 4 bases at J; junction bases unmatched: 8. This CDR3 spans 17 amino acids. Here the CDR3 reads CASSERPSGGLYNEQFF. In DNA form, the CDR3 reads TGTGCCAGCAGTGAAAGGCCTAGCGGGGGATTATACAATGAGCAGTTCTTC.

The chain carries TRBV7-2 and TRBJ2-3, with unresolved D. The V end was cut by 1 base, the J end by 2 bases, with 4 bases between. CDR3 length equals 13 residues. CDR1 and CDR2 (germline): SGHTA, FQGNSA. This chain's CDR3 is CASSLVITDTQYF. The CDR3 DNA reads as TGTGCCAGCAGCTTAGTCATCACAGATACGCAGTATTTT.

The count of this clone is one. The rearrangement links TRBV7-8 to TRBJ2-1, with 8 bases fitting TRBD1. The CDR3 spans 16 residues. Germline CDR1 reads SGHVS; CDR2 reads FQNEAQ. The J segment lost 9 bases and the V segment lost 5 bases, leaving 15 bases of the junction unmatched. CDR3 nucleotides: TGTGCCAGCAGCAACGGCGGCCAGGGGGCGCTGGGTGAGCAGTTCTTC. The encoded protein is CASSNGGQGALGEQFF.

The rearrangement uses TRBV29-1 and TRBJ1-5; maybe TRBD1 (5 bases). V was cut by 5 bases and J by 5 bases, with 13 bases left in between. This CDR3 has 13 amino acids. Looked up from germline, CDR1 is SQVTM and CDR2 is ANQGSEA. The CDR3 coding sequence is TGCAGCGTTTCCGGGACGGACTATCAGCCCCAGCATTTT. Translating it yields CSVSGTDYQPQHF.

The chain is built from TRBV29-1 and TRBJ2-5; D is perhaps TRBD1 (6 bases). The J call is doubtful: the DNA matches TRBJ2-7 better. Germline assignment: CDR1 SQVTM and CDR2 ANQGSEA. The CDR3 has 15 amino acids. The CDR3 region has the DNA TGCAGCGTTGAAGATCGGGACAAGAGCTCCTACGAGCAGTACTTC. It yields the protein CSVEDRDKSSYEQYF.

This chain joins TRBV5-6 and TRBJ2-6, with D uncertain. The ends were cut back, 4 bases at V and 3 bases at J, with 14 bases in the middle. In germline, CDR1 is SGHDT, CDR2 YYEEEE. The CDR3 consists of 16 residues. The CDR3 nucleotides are TGTGCCAGCAGCCCTGAGAAGGTTGGTGGGGCCAACGTCCTGACTTTC. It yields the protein CASSPEKVGGANVLTF.

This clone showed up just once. This CDR3 reads CASRPRTGTGNTIYF. CDR3 DNA: TGCGCCAGCAGACCCAGGACAGGGACTGGAAACACCATATATTTT. V is TRBV5-1 and J is TRBJ1-3; TRBD1 matches at 8 bases. The V and J ends lost 5 bases and 2 bases, in that order; junction bases with no gene match: 6. This CDR3 has 15 residues. Germline V CDR1 and CDR2: SGHRS, YFSETQ.